This TCR beta chain came from a study of blood T cell repertoires in COVID-19. Turning to the study itself: COVID-19 samples, acute and convalescent, were from the United States, Italy and Spain. Sources were T cells, B-cell-depleted T cells, or PBMCs; the material itself was cDNA or gDNA.

The sample holds a few counts of this clone. The germline V gene encodes CDR1 LGHDT and CDR2 YNNKEL (reference sequence). The CDR3 sequence is 14 residues long. Unmatched junction bases numbered 5, after V lost 6 bases and J lost 2 bases. Methods used by the authors: How many nucleated cells were present was estimated from reference gene primer amplification. Profiled with immunoSEQ multiplex PCR; TCRdb holds only in-frame clones, not every one. That table is the source of V, J and clone size, and D and trimming were worked out from the DNA. The top ten clones hold 3% to 4% of a sample with tens of thousands of clones, around 81% of them seen once.

This sequence was found in a man in his fifties or sixties with acute or convalescent COVID-19. The sequenced sample was peripheral blood. The chain combines TRBV3-1 (or the pseudogene TRBV3-2) with TRBJ1-1; 8 positions match TRBD1. CDR3 amino acids: CASSTGTGNTEAFF. The CDR3 coding sequence is TGTGCCAGCAGTACCGGGACAGGTAACACTGAAGCTTTCTTT.